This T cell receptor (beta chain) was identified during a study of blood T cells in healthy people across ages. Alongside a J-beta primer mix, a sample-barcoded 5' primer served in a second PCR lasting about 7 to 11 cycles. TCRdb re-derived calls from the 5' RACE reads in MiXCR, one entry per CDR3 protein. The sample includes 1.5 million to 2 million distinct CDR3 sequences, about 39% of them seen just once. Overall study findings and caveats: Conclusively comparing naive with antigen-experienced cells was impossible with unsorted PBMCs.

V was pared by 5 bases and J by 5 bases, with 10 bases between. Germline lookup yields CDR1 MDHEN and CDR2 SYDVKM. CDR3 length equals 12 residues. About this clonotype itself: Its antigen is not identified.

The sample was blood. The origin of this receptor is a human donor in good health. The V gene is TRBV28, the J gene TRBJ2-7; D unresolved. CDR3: CASSGSPDEQYF. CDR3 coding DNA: TGTGCCAGCAGTGGATCTCCAGACGAGCAGTACTTC.